A selection of T cell receptor beta chains follows, all from one sample in a study of patients and donors after allogeneic stem cell transplantation. TCRdb itself ran the RT-PCR reads through MiXCR, one entry per CDR3 protein. Of about 87,000 distinct CDR3 sequences listed, roughly 5.2% are singletons. The sequenced material came from blood, either unsorted or a sorted T cell fraction (not recorded which). The origin of the receptors is a human donor who was either an allogeneic HSCT recipient or a stem cell or donor lymphocyte infusion donor (not recorded which). It is not recorded whose cells these are; they may come from a transplant donor. The CDR3 runs from the conserved cysteine through the conserved F or W. The order of the fields is D gene, clone size, V gene, J gene, CDR3 DNA, CDR3 protein. The D gene is left open where the match is weak. Clone size appears in some rows only: once, few, many, or a class for an expanded clone.

D gene: TRBD1; clone size: many; V gene: TRBV28; J gene: TRBJ1-5; CDR3 DNA: TGTGCCAGCAGTTCCTCCGGGACAGGGTATCAGCCCCAGCATTTT; CDR3 protein: CASSSSGTGYQPQHF
D gene: TRBD1; clone size: few; V gene: TRBV20-1; J gene: TRBJ2-3; CDR3 DNA: TGCAGTGCTACCCGGGACAGGTCCACAGATACGCAGTATTTT; CDR3 protein: CSATRDRSTDTQYF
D gene: -; clone size: many; V gene: TRBV7-9; J gene: TRBJ2-1; CDR3 DNA: TGTGCCAGCAGCCCACTTAGCTCCTACAATGAGCAGTTCTTC; CDR3 protein: CASSPLSSYNEQFF
D gene: -; clone size: many; V gene: TRBV28; J gene: TRBJ2-7; CDR3 DNA: TGTGCCAGCAGTTTTGTGGGAGGCCACCACGAGCAGTACTTC; CDR3 protein: CASSFVGGHHEQYF
D gene: -; clone size: -; V gene: TRBV10-3; J gene: TRBJ2-2; CDR3 DNA: TGTGCCATCAGTAGTCGGATAGGGGCCGGGGAGCTGTTTTTT; CDR3 protein: CAISSRIGAGELFF
D gene: -; clone size: -; V gene: TRBV18; J gene: TRBJ2-6; CDR3 DNA: TGTGCCAGCTCACCGGCAGGGGTAAACTCTGGGGCCAACGTCCTGACTTTC; CDR3 protein: CASSPAGVNSGANVLTF
D gene: -; clone size: many; V gene: TRBV2; J gene: TRBJ2-1; CDR3 DNA: TGTGCCAGCACCCAAGACAGTTACAATGAGCAGTTCTTC; CDR3 protein: CASTQDSYNEQFF
D gene: TRBD1; clone size: many; V gene: TRBV24-1; J gene: TRBJ2-3; CDR3 DNA: TGTGCCACCAGTGCCCGGACAGGGGGCTTAAATACGCAGTATTTT; CDR3 protein: CATSARTGGLNTQYF
D gene: TRBD1; clone size: many; V gene: TRBV5-8; J gene: TRBJ2-1; CDR3 DNA: TGTGCCAGCAGCTTGAGGGACAGGGGTAATGAGCAGTTCTTC; CDR3 protein: CASSLRDRGNEQFF
D gene: -; clone size: many; V gene: TRBV5-1; J gene: TRBJ1-1; CDR3 DNA: TGCGCCAGCAGCGGTAATGCTGAAGCTTTCTTT; CDR3 protein: CASSGNAEAFF
D gene: -; clone size: -; V gene: TRBV27; J gene: TRBJ1-2; CDR3 DNA: TGTGCCAGCAGTTTAATGGGGGGCTTCTATGGCTACACCTTC; CDR3 protein: CASSLMGGFYGYTF
D gene: -; clone size: many; V gene: TRBV28; J gene: TRBJ2-7; CDR3 DNA: TGTGCCAGCAGTTTACGCCGTAGATACTACGAGCAGTACTTC; CDR3 protein: CASSLRRRYYEQYF
D gene: -; clone size: many; V gene: TRBV12-3/TRBV12-4; J gene: TRBJ1-5; CDR3 DNA: TGTGCCAGCAGTAAGGCAGATAGCAATCAGCCCCAGCATTTT; CDR3 protein: CASSKADSNQPQHF
D gene: TRBD1; clone size: many; V gene: TRBV28; J gene: TRBJ1-5; CDR3 DNA: TGTGCCAGCAGTTTAGAGGGGGCCCTCAATCAGCCCCAGCATTTT; CDR3 protein: CASSLEGALNQPQHF
D gene: TRBD2; clone size: -; V gene: TRBV28; J gene: TRBJ2-3; CDR3 DNA: TGTGCCAGCAGTGCCGGTTTCCTTAGCGGGAGGGCCACGGATACGCAGTATTTT; CDR3 protein: CASSAGFLSGRATDTQYF
D gene: -; clone size: few; V gene: TRBV11-3; J gene: TRBJ2-7; CDR3 DNA: TGTGCCAGCAGTCCTGAAGGGGTCAATTCCTACGAGCAGTACTTC; CDR3 protein: CASSPEGVNSYEQYF
D gene: -; clone size: many; V gene: TRBV20-1; J gene: TRBJ2-7; CDR3 DNA: TGCAGTGCCCCAGATGAAACAGGGTCCGGGCAGTACTTC; CDR3 protein: CSAPDETGSGQYF
D gene: -; clone size: many; V gene: TRBV28; J gene: TRBJ1-2; CDR3 DNA: TGTGCCAGCAACCCGGACGGGAACTATGGCTACACCTTC; CDR3 protein: CASNPDGNYGYTF
D gene: -; clone size: few; V gene: TRBV6-1; J gene: TRBJ2-2; CDR3 DNA: TGTGCCAGCATCCAGGGAACGAACACCGGGGAGCTGTTTTTT; CDR3 protein: CASIQGTNTGELFF
D gene: -; clone size: many; V gene: TRBV12-3/TRBV12-4; J gene: TRBJ2-1; CDR3 DNA: TGTGCCAGCAGCCAGGCGAATGAGCAGTTCTTC; CDR3 protein: CASSQANEQFF
D gene: TRBD1; clone size: -; V gene: TRBV19; J gene: TRBJ1-2; CDR3 DNA: TGTGCCAGTAGTAAACTGGGACAGGGGAGGATCTATGGCTACACCTTC; CDR3 protein: CASSKLGQGRIYGYTF
D gene: TRBD1; clone size: many; V gene: TRBV5-1; J gene: TRBJ1-1; CDR3 DNA: TGCGCCAGCAGCTTGACCGCAGGGGGCGTGGAAGCTTTCTTT; CDR3 protein: CASSLTAGGVEAFF
D gene: -; clone size: many; V gene: TRBV3-1; J gene: TRBJ2-1; CDR3 DNA: TGTGCCAGCAGCCAAGGGGCGGGGGCAGGATACAATGAGCAGTTCTTC; CDR3 protein: CASSQGAGAGYNEQFF
D gene: -; clone size: -; V gene: TRBV18; J gene: TRBJ2-7; CDR3 DNA: TGTGCCAGCTCACCACAATACTACGAGCAGTACTTC; CDR3 protein: CASSPQYYEQYF
D gene: -; clone size: many; V gene: TRBV2; J gene: TRBJ2-2; CDR3 DNA: TGTGCCAGCAGTGAGGCTTACATTACCGGGGAGCTGTTTTTT; CDR3 protein: CASSEAYITGELFF
D gene: -; clone size: -; V gene: TRBV18; J gene: TRBJ1-2; CDR3 DNA: TGTGCCAGCTCACCACCTACGGAGAGCTATGGCTACACCTTC; CDR3 protein: CASSPPTESYGYTF
D gene: -; clone size: many; V gene: TRBV10-3; J gene: TRBJ2-6; CDR3 DNA: TGTGCCATCAGGAGCGTGACAGGTACCGGGGCCAACGTCCTGACTTTC; CDR3 protein: CAIRSVTGTGANVLTF
D gene: -; clone size: few; V gene: TRBV9; J gene: TRBJ2-5; CDR3 DNA: TGTGCCAGCAACGTCGGACTGTCGGGAAAAGAGACCCAGTACTTC; CDR3 protein: CASNVGLSGKETQYF
D gene: TRBD1; clone size: many; V gene: TRBV7-9; J gene: TRBJ1-3; CDR3 DNA: TGTGCCAGCAGCCGACAGGGAATCGACGGAAACACCATATATTTT; CDR3 protein: CASSRQGIDGNTIYF
D gene: -; clone size: many; V gene: TRBV27; J gene: TRBJ2-7; CDR3 DNA: TGTGCCAGCAGTCTTACTCTCTCCTACGAGCAGTACTTC; CDR3 protein: CASSLTLSYEQYF
D gene: -; clone size: few; V gene: TRBV7-7; J gene: TRBJ2-3; CDR3 DNA: TGTGCCAGCAGCTTAGCGGTGAGGGGAGATACGCAGTATTTT; CDR3 protein: CASSLAVRGDTQYF
D gene: TRBD2; clone size: -; V gene: TRBV14; J gene: TRBJ2-1; CDR3 DNA: TGTGCCAGCAGCCAAGATCCTGGACTAGCGGCATTTATCAGCTCCTACAATGAGCAGTTCTTC; CDR3 protein: CASSQDPGLAAFISSYNEQFF
D gene: -; clone size: many; V gene: TRBV18; J gene: TRBJ1-2; CDR3 DNA: TGTGCCAGCTCACCGGGCGACAACTATGGCTACACCTTC; CDR3 protein: CASSPGDNYGYTF
D gene: -; clone size: many; V gene: TRBV14; J gene: TRBJ1-5; CDR3 DNA: TGTGCCAGCAGCCAAGACTGGGGGCCCCAGCATTTT; CDR3 protein: CASSQDWGPQHF
D gene: -; clone size: few; V gene: TRBV29-1; J gene: TRBJ1-2; CDR3 DNA: TGCAGCGTTGAAGTTACAGGCTCGGGTGGCTACACCTTC; CDR3 protein: CSVEVTGSGGYTF
D gene: -; clone size: many; V gene: TRBV30; J gene: TRBJ2-4; CDR3 DNA: TGTGCCTGGAGCCCAGGGAGTAGGGCCAAAAACATTCAGTACTTC; CDR3 protein: CAWSPGSRAKNIQYF
D gene: -; clone size: -; V gene: TRBV5-4; J gene: TRBJ1-2; CDR3 DNA: TGTGCCAGCAGCTTCGACGGGGGCGGCTACACCTTC; CDR3 protein: CASSFDGGGYTF
D gene: TRBD1; clone size: many; V gene: TRBV12-3/TRBV12-4; J gene: TRBJ2-7; CDR3 DNA: TGTGCCAGCAGTGGCCGACAGGGGGGCGAGCAGTACTTC; CDR3 protein: CASSGRQGGEQYF
D gene: TRBD1; clone size: many; V gene: TRBV12-3/TRBV12-4; J gene: TRBJ1-4; CDR3 DNA: TGTGCCAGCCGTTCCCAGGGGGGGGGTTCAACTAATGAAAAACTGTTTTTT; CDR3 protein: CASRSQGGGSTNEKLFF
D gene: -; clone size: many; V gene: TRBV6-2/TRBV6-3; J gene: TRBJ2-1; CDR3 DNA: TGTGCCAGCAGTTACGCCGGGATGAGGCGCGGTTGG; CDR3 protein: CASSYAGMRRGW
D gene: TRBD1; clone size: many; V gene: TRBV12-3/TRBV12-4; J gene: TRBJ2-4; CDR3 DNA: TGTGCCAGCAGTTTTCGGGGACAGGCCAAAAACATTCAGTACTTC; CDR3 protein: CASSFRGQAKNIQYF
D gene: -; clone size: few; V gene: TRBV9; J gene: TRBJ2-1; CDR3 DNA: TGTGCCAGCAGCCTAGGGGCGGGGCCATACAATGAGCAGTTCTTC; CDR3 protein: CASSLGAGPYNEQFF
D gene: -; clone size: many; V gene: TRBV19; J gene: TRBJ2-7; CDR3 DNA: TGTGCCAGTAGTATATTCACGGACGGCTCCTACGAGCAGTACTTC; CDR3 protein: CASSIFTDGSYEQYF
D gene: -; clone size: many; V gene: TRBV28; J gene: TRBJ1-1; CDR3 DNA: TGTGCCAGCCATACTTGGGGGTGGAACACTGAAGCTTTCTTT; CDR3 protein: CASHTWGWNTEAFF
D gene: -; clone size: many; V gene: TRBV19; J gene: TRBJ2-2; CDR3 DNA: TGTGCCAGTAGTAAAGGGAGAGCCAGGACGAACACCGGGGAGCTGTTTTTT; CDR3 protein: CASSKGRARTNTGELFF
D gene: TRBD1; clone size: medium-sized; V gene: TRBV5-6; J gene: TRBJ1-5; CDR3 DNA: TGTGCCAGCAGCAGGGACAGGGGGTACGGGCAGCCCCAGCATTTT; CDR3 protein: CASSRDRGYGQPQHF
D gene: -; clone size: many; V gene: TRBV4-2; J gene: TRBJ2-1; CDR3 DNA: TGTGCCAGCAGCCGAGAGAGGGGGGGATGGGGAGACAATGAGCAGTTCTTC; CDR3 protein: CASSRERGGWGDNEQFF
D gene: TRBD1; clone size: few; V gene: TRBV5-4; J gene: TRBJ1-2; CDR3 DNA: TGTGCCAGCAGACCTTGGACAGGGGGGTTTTATGGCTACACCTTC; CDR3 protein: CASRPWTGGFYGYTF
D gene: -; clone size: few; V gene: TRBV12-3/TRBV12-4; J gene: TRBJ1-1; CDR3 DNA: TGTGCCAGCAGTCCCACCCGCCTCACGAACACTGAAGCTTTCTTT; CDR3 protein: CASSPTRLTNTEAFF
D gene: -; clone size: few; V gene: TRBV7-9; J gene: TRBJ1-2; CDR3 DNA: TGTGCCAGCAGCCCAGGGGCACCTAAGGGGAATGGCTACACCTTC; CDR3 protein: CASSPGAPKGNGYTF
D gene: -; clone size: -; V gene: TRBV11-2; J gene: TRBJ1-6; CDR3 DNA: TGTGCCAGCAGCTTAGGGCCAGGGATCAACTCACCCCTCCACTTT; CDR3 protein: CASSLGPGINSPLHF